This TCR beta chain was observed in a study of blood T cell repertoires in COVID-19. Study as a whole: Some COVID-19 samples were acute and others convalescent; all came from the United States, Italy and Spain. T cells, B-cell-depleted T cells, or PBMCs supplied cDNA or gDNA.

Germline CDR1 and CDR2: SGDLS and YYNGEE. The CDR3 is 15 residues long. Trimming pared 3 bases from V and 2 bases from J, leaving 12 bases between. Profiled with immunoSEQ multiplex PCR; TCRdb holds only in-frame clones, not every one. This sample has some 290,000 clones, with roughly 89% found just once. This clonotype originated in a woman between 40 and 55 years old with COVID-19, enrolled during active disease. The rearrangement uses TRBV9 and TRBJ1-5; D call uncertain. The sequencing input was peripheral blood. As DNA, the CDR3 is TGTGCCAGCAGCGAGGACGGGATCGGCAATCAGCCCCAGCATTTT. Amino acid sequence: CASSEDGIGNQPQHF.